This T cell receptor (beta chain) was retrieved from a study of T cells in Graves' hyperthyroidism and ophthalmopathy. Authors of the study amplified TCR beta CDR3 regions from RNA transcripts. In the first-round RT-PCR of the TCR CDR3, the HTBI primer set was used. Via MiXCR, TCRdb re-called the multiplex PCR reads, giving one row per CDR3 protein. The sample lists hundreds of thousands of distinct CDR3 sequences, roughly 15% occurring once. Germline V gene data show CDR1 as MNHEY and CDR2 as SMNVEV (reference sequence). The CDR3 has 14 amino acids. J gave up 4 bases and V 6 bases, and 8 bases lay outside the gene matches. At least ten counts were recorded for this clonotype.

This TCR came from a woman between 40 and 55 years old with Graves' ophthalmopathy. Source material: blood. The chain has TRBV27 and TRBJ2-7; 8 bases line up with TRBD2. CDR3 sequence reads: CASSPGGRVYEQYF. For the CDR3, the DNA is TGTGCCAGCAGCCCGGGGGGGCGCGTTTACGAGCAGTACTTC.